This record covers a single TCR beta chain. This record comes from a study of somatic mutations in cytotoxic T cells in rheumatoid arthritis. Germline-derived CDR1 and CDR2 are MNHEY and SVGAGI. The V end was cut by 6 bases, the J end by 4 bases, with 11 bases between. The CDR3 covers 13 residues. This table comes from immunoSEQ multiplex PCR, and its TCRdb copy is limited to in-frame clones, with some not included. The table lists 17,000 or so clones, just under 80% of them singletons. The gene calls are TRBV6-5 and TRBJ2-3; D remains unclear. This sequence originates from an adult with rheumatoid arthritis. The specimen sequenced was CD8+ T cells sorted from blood. The CDR3 loop is CASSQGFSDTQYF. CDR3 in DNA: TGTGCCAGCAGCCAAGGTTTCTCAGATACGCAGTATTTT.